This TCR beta chain was found in a study of blood T cell repertoires in COVID-19. Turning to the study itself: The samples span acute and convalescent COVID-19 from the United States, Italy and Spain. The analysed material was cDNA or gDNA that came from T cells, B-cell-depleted T cells, or PBMCs.

How the authors handled the data: Amplification with reference gene primers provided the estimates of nucleated cell counts. Sequenced by immunoSEQ multiplex PCR; TCRdb stores in-frame clones only, minus some. The V and J calls and clone size were taken over from that table, and D and trimming were inferred from the DNA. This table holds some 400,000 clones, roughly 86% found once. Germline V gives CDR1 SNHLY, CDR2 FYNNEI. V was shortened by 4 bases and J by 1 base, with 10 bases between the two germline ends. CDR3 length equals 14 residues. The V and J genes are TRBV2 and TRBJ1-1; TRBD1 might be the D (6 bases). The specimen sequenced was peripheral blood. This TCR was recovered from a human donor with acute or convalescent COVID-19. The donor label of this sample is uncertain. The CDR3 reads CASSGSQGNTEAFF. CDR3 nucleotides: TGTGCCAGCAGTGGGTCACAGGGGAACACTGAAGCTTTCTTT.